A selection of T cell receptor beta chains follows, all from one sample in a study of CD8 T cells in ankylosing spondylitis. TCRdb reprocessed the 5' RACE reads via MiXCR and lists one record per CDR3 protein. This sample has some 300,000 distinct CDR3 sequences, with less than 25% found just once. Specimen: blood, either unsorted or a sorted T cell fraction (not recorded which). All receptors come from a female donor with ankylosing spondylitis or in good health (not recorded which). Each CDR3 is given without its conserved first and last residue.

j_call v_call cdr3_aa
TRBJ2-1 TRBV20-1 SAKTDRGLRDEQF
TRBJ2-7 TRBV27 ASSLNLVAAAYEQY
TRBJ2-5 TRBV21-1 ASNPREPFLKTQY
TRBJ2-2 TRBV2 ASSAIRTIYRDAGELF
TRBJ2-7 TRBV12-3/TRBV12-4 ASTVGGTEQY
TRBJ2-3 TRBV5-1 ASSSTGFGRTDTQY
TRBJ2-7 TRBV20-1 SALRGPREQY
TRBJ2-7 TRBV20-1 SATRDRQYEQY
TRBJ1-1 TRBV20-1 SAKGGTEAF
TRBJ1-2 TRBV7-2 ASSETGDYGYT
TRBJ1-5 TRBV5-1 ASSLWSGVEQPQH
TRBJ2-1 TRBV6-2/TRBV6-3 ASSRPGGRWDEQF
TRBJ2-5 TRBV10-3 AISLAGGGAETQY